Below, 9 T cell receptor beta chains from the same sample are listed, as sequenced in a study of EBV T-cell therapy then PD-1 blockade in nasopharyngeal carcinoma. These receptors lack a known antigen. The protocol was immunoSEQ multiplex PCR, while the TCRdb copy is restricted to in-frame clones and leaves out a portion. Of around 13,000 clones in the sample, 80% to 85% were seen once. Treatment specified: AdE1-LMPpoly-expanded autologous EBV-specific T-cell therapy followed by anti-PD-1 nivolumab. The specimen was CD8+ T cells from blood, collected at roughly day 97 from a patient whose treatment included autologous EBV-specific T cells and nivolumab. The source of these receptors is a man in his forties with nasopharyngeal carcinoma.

CDR3 bases: TGCGCCAGCAGCCAAGAGGATTACGATACCTATGGCTACACCTTC. Translating it yields CASSQEDYDTYGYTF. The chain couples TRBV4-1 to TRBJ1-2, with unresolved D. The CDR3 is 15 amino acids. In germline, CDR1 is MGHRA, CDR2 YSYEKL. V lost 0 bases and J 4 bases, leaving 12 bases between the germline ends.

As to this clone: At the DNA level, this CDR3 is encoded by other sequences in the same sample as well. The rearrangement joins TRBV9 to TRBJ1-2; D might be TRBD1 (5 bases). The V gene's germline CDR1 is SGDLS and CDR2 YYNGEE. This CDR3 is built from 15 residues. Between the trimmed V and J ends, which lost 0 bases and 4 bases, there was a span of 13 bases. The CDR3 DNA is TGTGCCAGCAGCGTAGGAGCCGGGACCGTCTATGGCTACACCTTC. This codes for CASSVGAGTVYGYTF.

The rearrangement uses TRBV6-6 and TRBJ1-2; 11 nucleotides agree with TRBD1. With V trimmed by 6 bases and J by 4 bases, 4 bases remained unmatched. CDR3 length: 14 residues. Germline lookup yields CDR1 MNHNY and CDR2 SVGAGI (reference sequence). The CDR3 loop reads CASRDRGRGYGYTF. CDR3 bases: TGTGCCAGCAGGGACAGGGGGCGAGGCTATGGCTACACCTTC.

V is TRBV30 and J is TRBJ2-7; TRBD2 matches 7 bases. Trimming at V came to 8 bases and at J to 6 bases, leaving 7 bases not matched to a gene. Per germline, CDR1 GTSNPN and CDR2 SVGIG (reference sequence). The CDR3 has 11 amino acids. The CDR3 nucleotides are TGTGCCGGCGGCAGGGAGGGCGAGCAGTACTTC. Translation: CAGGREGEQYF.

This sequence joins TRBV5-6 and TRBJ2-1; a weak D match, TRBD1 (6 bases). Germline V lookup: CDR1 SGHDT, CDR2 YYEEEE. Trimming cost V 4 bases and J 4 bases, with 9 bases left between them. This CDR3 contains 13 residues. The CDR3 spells CASSRRGYNEQFF. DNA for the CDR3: TGTGCCAGCAGCCGCAGGGGTTACAATGAGCAGTTCTTC.

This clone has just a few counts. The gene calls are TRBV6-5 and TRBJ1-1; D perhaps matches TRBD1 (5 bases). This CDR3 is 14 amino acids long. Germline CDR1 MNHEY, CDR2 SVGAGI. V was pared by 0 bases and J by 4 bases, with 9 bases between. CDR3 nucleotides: TGTGCCAGCAGTTACTCGGGGGTGGCCACTGAAGCTTTCTTT. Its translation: CASSYSGVATEAFF.

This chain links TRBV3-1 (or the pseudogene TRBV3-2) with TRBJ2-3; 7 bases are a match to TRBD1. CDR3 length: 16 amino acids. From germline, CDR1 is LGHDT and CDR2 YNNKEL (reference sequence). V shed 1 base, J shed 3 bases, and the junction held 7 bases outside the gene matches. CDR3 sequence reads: CASSQGETGKTDTQYF. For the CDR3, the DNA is TGTGCCAGCAGCCAAGGTGAGACAGGGAAGACAGATACGCAGTATTTT.

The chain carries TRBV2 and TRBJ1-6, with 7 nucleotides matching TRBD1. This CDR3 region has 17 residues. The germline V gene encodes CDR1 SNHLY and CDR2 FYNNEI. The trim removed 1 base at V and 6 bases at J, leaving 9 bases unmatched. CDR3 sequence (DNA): TGTGCCAGCAGTGAAGGTTGGGGACAGTCGATTAATTCACCCCTCCACTTT. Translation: CASSEGWGQSINSPLHF.

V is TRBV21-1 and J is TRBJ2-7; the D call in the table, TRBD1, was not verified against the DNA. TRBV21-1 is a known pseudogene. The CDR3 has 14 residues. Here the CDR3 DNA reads TGTGCCAGCAGACGAAAGACAGGGTCCTACGAGCAGTACTTC. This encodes CASRRKTGSYEQYF.